This T cell receptor (beta chain) was identified in a study of tumor and adjacent non-tumor tissue in lung cancer. This sample's RNA came from whole unsorted tissue. Findings and limits, study-wide: Normal lung showed higher cumulative top 100 clone frequency than tumor.

As to this clonotype: Its antigen is unidentified. This could be a read error, since a much larger clone is one nucleotide away.

The CDR3 is made up of 14 amino acids. CDR1 is SGHTA and CDR2 is FQGTGA in the germline V gene. A modified ARM-PCR protocol with three rounds of nested PCR amplified TCRbeta. In TCRdb, the multiplex PCR reads were re-called with MiXCR into one record per CDR3 protein. This sample has approximately 75,000 distinct CDR3 sequences, with over 70% found just once. Sample: lung tumor tissue. This TCR was sampled from a woman in her fifties or sixties with non-small cell lung cancer. The rearrangement joins TRBV7-3 to TRBJ2-3; D call uncertain. CDR3 sequence reads: CASSFQPGADTKYF. CDR3 DNA sequence: TGTGCCAGCAGCTTCCAGCCCGGCGCAGATACGAAGTATTTT.